These 7 T cell receptor beta chains were all obtained from the same sample, sequenced in a study of T cells after somatic rescue of genetic block. Repertoires were generated with immunoSEQ multiplex PCR, while TCRdb's copy carries only in-frame clones and drops some. The table has 85,000 to 90,000 clones, 70% to 90% seen once. Specimen: peripheral blood mononuclear cells (PBMCs). These receptors were taken from a young woman.

The chain carries TRBV27 and TRBJ1-5, with D uncertain. There are 13 residues in the CDR3. The germline V and J ends were trimmed by 5 bases and 3 bases, with 8 bases remaining between them. Looked up from germline, CDR1 is MNHEY and CDR2 is SMNVEV (reference sequence). CDR3 region: CASSQWPNQPQHF. DNA of the CDR3: TGTGCCAGCAGTCAGTGGCCCAATCAGCCCCAGCATTTT.

This clone occurred many times. The chain carries TRBV4-1 and TRBJ1-5; D is undetermined. V lost 3 bases to trimming and J lost 6 bases, with 15 bases between them. CDR3 size: 15 residues. Germline-derived CDR1 and CDR2 are MGHRA and YSYEKL. Here the CDR3 reads CASSHQVGSIQPQHF. For the CDR3, the DNA is TGCGCCAGCAGCCACCAAGTGGGCTCGATTCAGCCCCAGCATTTT.

The chain has TRBV5-5 and TRBJ2-1, with D possibly matching TRBD1 (5 bases). Germline V gene lookup returns CDR1 SGHKS and CDR2 YYEKEE (reference sequence). V gave up 0 bases and J gave up 4 bases, with 14 bases separating them. This CDR3 is built from 16 residues. Here the CDR3 DNA reads TGTGCCAGCAGCTTGGGGTCTGGGGCCCTATACAATGAGCAGTTCTTC. It yields the protein CASSLGSGALYNEQFF.

V gene TRBV27 combines with J gene TRBJ2-1; D is perhaps TRBD1 or TRBD2 (5 bases each). This CDR3 spans 12 amino acids. The ends were cut back, 5 bases at V and 12 bases at J, with 14 bases in the middle. The germline CDR1 and CDR2 sequences are MNHEY and SMNVEV (reference sequence). In DNA, the CDR3 is TGTGCCAGCAGTCCGTGGGACCGCCCGCAGTTCTTC. Translated, it gives CASSPWDRPQFF.

This chain joins TRBV9 and TRBJ2-7; 7 bases match TRBD2. V shed 1 base, J shed 3 bases, and the junction held 7 bases outside the gene matches. The CDR3 spans 15 residues. CDR1 and CDR2 (germline): SGDLS, YYNGEE. DNA for the CDR3: TGTGCCAGCAGCGTATCTGCGGGAGCGAACTACGAGCAGTACTTC. This codes for CASSVSAGANYEQYF.

This clone has only one observation. The rearrangement links TRBV27 to TRBJ1-4; perhaps TRBD1 as D (6 bases). From germline, CDR1 is MNHEY and CDR2 SMNVEV (reference sequence). V was pared by 1 base and J by 7 bases, with 13 bases between. The CDR3 loop spans 15 amino acids. DNA of the CDR3: TGTGCCAGCAGTTTATTATCGGGCAGGGGTGAAAAACTGTTTTTT. Amino acid sequence: CASSLLSGRGEKLFF.

The rearrangement joins TRBV28 to TRBJ2-5, with D unclear. The CDR3 totals 14 residues. The V gene's germline CDR1 is MDHEN and CDR2 SYDVKM. Between the trimmed V and J ends, which lost 2 bases and 2 bases, there was a span of 9 bases. The CDR3 region has the DNA TGTGCCAGCAGTTTAATGGGTATTCAAGAGACCCAGTACTTC. Its translation is CASSLMGIQETQYF.